This TCR beta chain originates from a study of beta chain features in type 1 diabetes. Sorting produced populations that all topped 95% purity. Germline values: CDR1 SQVTM, CDR2 ANQGSEA. The ends lost 6 bases at V and 2 bases at J; junction bases unmatched: 6. The CDR3 has 14 amino acids. This clone was seen at least ten times. As yet, its antigen is unknown. Findings and caveats of the study: VDJ junctions sequenced from type 1 diabetes patients showed fewer insertions and more deletions. Patients with Type 1 diabetes showed moderately but significantly shorter TCRB CDR3s in all four CD4+ subsets.

TCRB transcripts that were expressed got sequenced, as all of the isolated RNA had been reverse transcribed. About 3.57 million reads were obtained on average from naive, central memory and regulatory T cell samples. Repertoires were generated with immunoSEQ multiplex PCR, while TCRdb's copy carries only in-frame clones and drops some. The data show 300,000 to 350,000 clones, approximately 10% seen once. The sample consisted of central memory CD4+ T cells from blood. The J gene is TRBJ2-1, the V gene TRBV29-1, with 8 bases lining up with TRBD1. This receptor was taken from a young man with type 1 diabetes. The CDR3 nucleotides read TGCAGCGTCCACCGGACAGGGCCCTACAATGAGCAGTTCTTC. Translating gives CSVHRTGPYNEQFF.